One sample yielded the 19 T cell receptor beta chains listed below, sequenced in a study of breast tumors, draining lymph nodes, adjacent tissues. One entry per CDR3 protein, called by TCRdb with MiXCR from the multiplex PCR reads. The table lists about 20,000 distinct CDR3 sequences, approximately 49% of them singletons. The material sequenced was breast tumor tissue. Source of these receptors: a female donor with breast cancer. Some clones in this sample may be carry-over from other donors' samples.

The chain joins TRBV19 to TRBJ2-1, with 15 bases lining up with TRBD2. The germline gives CDR1 LNHDA, CDR2 SQIVND (reference sequence). Trimming at V came to 6 bases and at J to 6 bases, leaving 9 bases not matched to a gene. The CDR3 totals 17 residues. CDR3 in DNA: TGTGCCAGTAGGGGACTAGCGGGAGGAGGAGGAGGCAATGAGCAGTTCTTC. Its protein product is CASRGLAGGGGGNEQFF.

Comment on this clonotype: The final CDR3 position lacks the conserved phenylalanine or tryptophan, pointing to a likely read error. This chain connects TRBV9 to TRBJ1-1; D is uncertain. This CDR3 spans 13 amino acids. Looked up from germline, CDR1 is SGDLS and CDR2 is YYNGEE. CDR3 nucleotides: TGTGCCAGCAGCAATTCGTACACCACTGAGGCTTTCCTT. It translates to CASSNSYTTEAFL.

There are many counts of this clonotype. A much larger clone lies a single base off, so this may be a read error. This rearrangement joins TRBV11-3 to TRBJ1-2; a possible D gene is TRBD1 (6 bases). The CDR3 is made up of 14 amino acids. Germline V lookup: CDR1 SGHNT, CDR2 YENEEA. The V end was cut by 5 bases, the J end by 4 bases, with 14 bases between. The CDR3 DNA sequence: TGTGCCAGCAGCCCGGACAGCCGTACCTATGGCTACACCTTC. Its translation is CASSPDSRTYGYTF.

This chain links TRBV29-1 with TRBJ1-2; 7 bases map to TRBD1. The CDR3 totals 14 residues. Trimming removed 5 bases from V and 5 bases from J; junction bases left unmatched: 11. Germline CDR1 SQVTM, CDR2 ANQGSEA. The CDR3 nucleotides read TGCAGCGTTTACGGGACAGCGGGGGAATATGGCTACACCTTC. Amino acid sequence: CSVYGTAGEYGYTF.

This chain links TRBV19 with TRBJ2-7; TRBD2 agrees at 11 bases. This CDR3 has 14 residues. After removal of 4 bases from V and 4 bases from J, the junction contained 3 bases not matched to a gene. Germline V gene data show CDR1 as LNHDA and CDR2 as SQIVND (reference sequence). CDR3 protein: CASSKTSGTYEQYF. CDR3 nucleotide sequence: TGTGCCAGTAGTAAGACTAGCGGGACTTACGAGCAGTACTTC.

As to this clonotype: A read error may produce the germline difference seen at one junction end. The chain employs TRBV6-2 or TRBV6-3 and TRBJ2-7; TRBD1 is a possible D gene (6 bases). The germline CDR1 and CDR2 sequences are MNHEY and SVGEGT. The length of the CDR3 is 14 residues. The CDR3 loop reads CASSLQGPTDEQCF. The DNA of the CDR3 is TGTGCCAGCAGTCTGCAGGGGCCAACTGACGAGCAGTGCTTC.

This chain links TRBV4-2 with TRBJ1-2, with D perhaps matching TRBD1 (5 bases). The germline V gene has CDR1 LGHNA and CDR2 YNFKEQ. This CDR3 region has 17 residues. The germline V and J ends were trimmed by 1 base and 8 bases, with 23 bases remaining between them. CDR3 amino acids: CASSQGREQNRQNGYTF. CDR3 bases: TGTGCCAGCAGCCAAGGTCGGGAGCAGAACAGGCAGAACGGCTACACCTTC.

This clonotype has a handful of counts. V gene TRBV7-2 combines with J gene TRBJ2-7, with 8 nucleotides matching TRBD2. J gave up 2 bases and V 3 bases, and 6 bases lay outside the gene matches. From germline, CDR1 is SGHTA and CDR2 FQGNSA. The CDR3 contains 15 residues. The CDR3 region has the DNA TGTGCCAGCAGCTTGTTCCTAGCGGGCCCCTACGAGCAGTACTTC. It encodes CASSLFLAGPYEQYF. The full variable domain, rest sourced from reference TRBV7-2 and TRBJ2-7, is GAGVSQSPSNKVTEKGKDVELRCDPISGHTALYWYRQSLGQGLEFLIYFQGNSAPDKSGLPSDRFSAERTGGSVSTLTIQRTQQEDSAVYLCASSLFLAGPYEQYFGPGTRLTVT.

As regards this clonotype: Likely a read error: the CDR3 ends without its conserved phenylalanine or tryptophan. The chain is built from TRBV9 and TRBJ2-3, with unresolved D. The V end was cut by 1 base, the J end by 4 bases, with 7 bases between. CDR3 length equals 13 residues. Germline CDR1 is SGDLS and CDR2 is YYNGEE. The CDR3 protein is CASSVFGADTQYS. The CDR3 coding sequence is TGTGCCAGCAGCGTATTTGGCGCAGATACGCAGTATTCT.

Judged by abundance, this clonotype is medium-sized (0.01 to 0.1%). The rearrangement joins TRBV7-2 to TRBJ2-3; 7 nucleotides align to TRBD2. Germline trimming cut 1 base from V and 3 bases from J; bases unmatched to any gene: 7. CDR1 is SGHTA, CDR2 FQGNSA, per germline. This CDR3 region has 16 residues. This chain's CDR3 is CASSLGPGLGTDTQYF. The CDR3 DNA sequence: TGTGCCAGCAGCTTAGGGCCCGGACTAGGAACAGATACGCAGTATTTT.

The genes are TRBV3-2 and TRBJ2-3; the DNA was not used to check the table's D call, TRBD2. TRBV3-2 is shown as a pseudogene. CDR3 length: 16 residues. The CDR3 here is CASNGGSYTDTDTQYF. As DNA, the CDR3 is TGTGCCAGCAACGGCGGGAGTTACACGGACACAGATACGCAGTATTTT.

The gene calls are TRBV20-1 and TRBJ2-2, with TRBD1 matching 7 bases. After removal of 6 bases from V and 6 bases from J, the junction contained 4 bases not matched to a gene. The CDR3 is made up of 12 amino acids. Germline CDR1 DFQATT, CDR2 SNEGSKA (reference sequence). The CDR3 protein is CSAYRGAGELFF. CDR3 DNA: TGCAGTGCCTACAGGGGAGCCGGGGAGCTGTTTTTT.

This clonotype showed up many times. The chain uses TRBV27 and TRBJ2-3; 8 nucleotides agree with TRBD1. Germline V CDR1 and CDR2: MNHEY, SMNVEV (reference sequence). The CDR3 runs 16 residues. V was pared by 4 bases and J by 1 base, with 7 bases of the junction left unmatched. The CDR3 DNA sequence: TGTGCCAGCAGTTCTCCGACAGGGGCGGGCACAGATACGCAGTATTTT. Translation: CASSSPTGAGTDTQYF.

The chain couples TRBV6-2 or TRBV6-3 to TRBJ2-1; 13 bases are a match to TRBD2. Looked up from germline, CDR1 is MNHEY and CDR2 is SVGEGT. The CDR3 is 18 residues long. J lost 2 bases, V lost 4 bases, and 8 bases had no gene match. The CDR3 region has the DNA TGTGCCAGCAGTTCCAGGGGACTAGCGGGAAACGCCTACAATGAGCAGTTCTTC. Its protein product is CASSSRGLAGNAYNEQFF.

Concerning this clonotype itself: An end of the junction differs from the germline gene, which may be a read error. The chain carries TRBV3-1 and TRBJ2-2, with 7 bases that match TRBD1. CDR3 length: 14 residues. CDR1 and CDR2 (germline): LGHDT, YNNKEL (reference sequence). The DNA for the CDR3 is TGTGCCGGCAGCAGCCCGACAGGGATCGGGGAGCTGTTTTTT. Translating gives CAGSSPTGIGELFF.

This chain uses TRBV6-2 or TRBV6-3 with TRBJ2-7; D is unresolved. V was clipped by 8 bases and J by 0 bases, with 8 bases between them. CDR1 is MNHEY, CDR2 SVGEGT, per germline. This CDR3 region has 12 residues. The CDR3 sequence: CASCDVSYEQYF. CDR3 DNA sequence: TGTGCCAGCTGTGACGTCTCCTACGAGCAGTACTTC.

This clonotype was seen repeatedly, ten times or more. The V and J genes are TRBV4-3 and TRBJ2-2, with TRBD2 matching over 7 bases. Germline trimming cut 1 base from V and 5 bases from J; bases unmatched to any gene: 4. The CDR3 runs to 15 residues. Per the germline V gene, CDR1 is LGHNA and CDR2 is YSLEER. The CDR3 is CASSQGREETGELFF. The DNA of the CDR3 is TGCGCCAGCAGCCAAGGCCGGGAGGAAACCGGGGAGCTGTTTTTT.

This clonotype was counted ten times or more. Just one base apart from a much larger clone, this may be a read error. V gene TRBV6-6 combines with J gene TRBJ1-2, with D perhaps TRBD1 (6 bases). Germline CDR1 MNHNY, CDR2 SVGAGI (reference sequence). The CDR3 has 14 residues. Between the trimmed V and J ends, which lost 5 bases and 8 bases, there was a span of 18 bases. This chain's CDR3 is CASSHRASVEGYTF. The CDR3 nucleotides are TGTGCCAGCAGTCACAGGGCGTCCGTAGAAGGCTACACCTTC.

To note about this clonotype: The CDR3 ends on some other residue instead of the conserved phenylalanine or tryptophan, so this is likely a read error. This chain connects TRBV7-9 to TRBJ1-2; D is unclear. The CDR3 has 14 residues. Germline-derived CDR1 and CDR2 are SEHNR and FQNEAQ (reference sequence). Trimming stripped 5 bases from V and 4 bases from J, with 14 bases between. The CDR3 sequence: CASSNSDYSYGYTL. The CDR3 DNA reads as TGTGCCAGCAGCAACAGCGACTACTCCTATGGCTACACCCTC.